This T cell receptor beta chain was observed in a study of T cells in Graves' hyperthyroidism and ophthalmopathy. Study-level background: At the time of initial diagnosis and before any treatment, peripheral blood was collected. The study, taken as a whole, reports: A model of 13 V-J pairs discriminated ophthalmopathy from stable hyperthyroidism. Clonotypes that were expanded in thyroid above 0.001 mostly appeared in blood too.

This clonotype has at least ten counts. The antigen is undetermined. The CDR3 sequence is 14 residues long. The V end was cut by 3 bases, the J end by 6 bases, with 12 bases between. Template material for amplifying TCR beta CDR3 regions consisted of RNA transcripts. TCR CDR3 underwent first-round RT-PCR with the HTBI primer set. TCRdb independently ran MiXCR on the multiplex PCR reads; one entry per CDR3 protein. In the table there are a few hundred thousand distinct CDR3 sequences, about 15% of which are singletons. The TCR comes from a woman younger than 30 with Graves' hyperthyroidism. This chain uses TRBV12-3 or TRBV12-4 with TRBJ1-5; a possible D gene is TRBD1 (5 bases). What was sequenced was blood. CDR3: CASSFRSGGQPQHF. In nucleotides, the CDR3 is TGTGCCAGCAGTTTTAGGAGCGGGGGTCAGCCCCAGCATTTT.